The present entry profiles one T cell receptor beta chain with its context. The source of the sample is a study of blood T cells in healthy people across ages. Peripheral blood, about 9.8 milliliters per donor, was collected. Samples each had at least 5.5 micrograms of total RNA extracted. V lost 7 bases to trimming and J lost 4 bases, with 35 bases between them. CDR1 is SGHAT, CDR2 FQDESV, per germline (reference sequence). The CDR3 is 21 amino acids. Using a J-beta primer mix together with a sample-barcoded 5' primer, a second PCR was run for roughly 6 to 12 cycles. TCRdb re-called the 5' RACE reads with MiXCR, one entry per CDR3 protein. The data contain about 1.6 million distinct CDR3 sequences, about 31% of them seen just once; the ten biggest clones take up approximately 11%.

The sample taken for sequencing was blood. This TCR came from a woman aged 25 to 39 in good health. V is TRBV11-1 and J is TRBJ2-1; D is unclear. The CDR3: CASTYNGRANDIRSSYNEQFF. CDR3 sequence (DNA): TGTGCCAGCACCTATAACGGCCGGGCTAATGACATCCGATCCTCTTACAATGAGCAGTTCTTC.